This TCR beta chain came from a study of technical replicates of blood from several donors. Produced via immunoSEQ multiplex PCR; TCRdb's table is partial and in-frame only. The sample has approximately 87,000 clones, under 95% seen once. In this sample, this clone turned up once. The clonotype comes from a human donor in good health. The specimen was T cells isolated from PBMCs.

The chain's CDR3 is CASKGLSTDTQYF. The CDR3, as DNA: TGTGCCAGCAAGGGGCTCAGCACAGATACGCAGTATTTT. The rearrangement uses TRBV27 and TRBJ2-3; D may be TRBD1 (5 bases). Trimming removed 7 bases at V and 0 bases at J, with 8 bases between. The germline V gene encodes CDR1 MNHEY and CDR2 SMNVEV (reference sequence). The CDR3 runs 13 residues.